Sequencing of this T cell receptor beta chain was carried out in a study of shared T cell receptors in the human thymus. Profiling relied on immunoSEQ multiplex PCR, and the TCRdb table lists in-frame clones only, not all of them. The sample holds hundreds of thousands of clones; over 75% are singletons and the top ten take 0.0095% to 0.011%. The CDR3 is 14 amino acids. V gave up 3 bases and J gave up 14 bases, with 17 bases separating them. CDR1 SEHNR and CDR2 FQNEAQ come from the germline V gene (reference sequence). This sample also belongs to another study, concerning human thymus T cells. From that paper: Resections removed during corrective heart surgery provided the thymus tissue used. Gene usage (both V and J) appeared biased in thymic and blood repertoires. Related research described strongly overlapping thymic repertoires in unrelated people.

The source is a girl less than two years old with a congenital heart defect. This rearrangement joins TRBV7-9 to TRBJ1-6; no firm D call. Specimen: thymocytes. The CDR3 loop reads CASSLGSPIGALHF. The CDR3 DNA sequence: TGTGCCAGCAGCTTGGGCAGCCCGATAGGCGCCCTCCACTTT.